Below are 10 T cell receptor beta chains sequenced from a single sample in a study of neurological immune-mediated disorders. One entry per CDR3 protein, called by TCRdb with MiXCR from the 5' RACE reads. The table has roughly 22,000 distinct CDR3 sequences, approximately 6.6% seen once. Sample: CD8+ T cells from blood. Every receptor here comes from a man between 18 and 35 years old in good health.

This clonotype showed up many times. V gene TRBV4-3 combines with J gene TRBJ2-7, with TRBD2 as a possible D gene (6 bases). V was cut by 0 bases and J by 6 bases, with 18 bases left in between. Germline V gene sequence: CDR1 LGHNA, CDR2 YSLEER. The CDR3 length is 16 residues. DNA for the CDR3: TGCGCCAGCAGCCAAGATGGCCCCTCCAGGGAGGTCGAGCAGTACTTC. Its protein product is CASSQDGPSREVEQYF.

Ten or more counts support this clonotype. The genes are TRBV6-1 and TRBJ1-1, with D unresolved. Germline V gives CDR1 MNHNS, CDR2 SASEGT. Trimming took 3 bases from V and 5 from J, leaving 7 bases between them. The CDR3 contains 12 residues. As DNA, the CDR3 is TGTGCCAGCAGTGATTTGGGGACTGAAGCTTTCTTT. Residues: CASSDLGTEAFF.

Many counts were recorded for this clonotype. The chain uses TRBV12-3 or TRBV12-4 and TRBJ1-4; D gene unclear. The germline V and J ends were trimmed by 1 base and 8 bases, with 11 bases remaining between them. The CDR3 runs to 14 residues. The CDR3 DNA reads as TGTGCCAGCAGTTTAGAGTTCGGAGACGAAAAACTGTTTTTT. As protein: CASSLEFGDEKLFF.

This clonotype was recorded many times. The chain's CDR3 is CASSQPHGGGQGVHEQYF. The CDR3 DNA reads TGCGCCAGCAGCCAACCCCATGGTGGAGGACAGGGGGTCCACGAGCAGTACTTC. The rearrangement uses TRBV4-1 and TRBJ2-7, with 10 bases aligning to TRBD1. The CDR3 consists of 18 residues. J gave up 5 bases and V 2 bases, and 15 bases lay outside the gene matches. Germline-derived CDR1 and CDR2 are MGHRA and YSYEKL.

This clonotype was detected many times. This sequence joins TRBV6-4 and TRBJ2-3; D possibly uses TRBD1 or TRBD2 (6 bases each). The CDR3 contains 15 residues. Trimming stripped 0 bases from V and 2 bases from J, with 9 bases between. From germline, CDR1 is MRHNA and CDR2 SNTAGT. The CDR3: CASSDSRGDTDTQYF. DNA for the CDR3: TGTGCCAGCAGTGACTCGAGGGGGGACACAGATACGCAGTATTTT.

This chain links TRBV21-1 with TRBJ2-3; no check of the table's D call, TRBD1, against the DNA was made. TRBV21-1 is a pseudogene. The CDR3 spans 11 residues. The CDR3 sequence: CVSSKDTPSRF. The DNA for the CDR3 is TGTGTCAGCAGCAAAGATACCCCCAGCCGCTTT.

This clonotype was recorded many times. This sequence joins TRBV10-2 and TRBJ2-3; 7 nucleotides align to TRBD2. This CDR3 contains 16 residues. The V gene end was trimmed by 4 bases and the J gene end by 4 bases; junction bases not matched to a gene: 11. Germline lookup yields CDR1 WSHSY and CDR2 SAAADI. The CDR3 sequence is CASSVGWGGTADTQYF. The CDR3 region has the DNA TGCGCCAGCAGTGTTGGGTGGGGGGGAACGGCAGATACGCAGTATTTT.

Many counts were recorded for this clonotype. The chain recombines TRBV4-1 with TRBJ2-7, with TRBD1 as a possible D gene (5 bases). Germline V gives CDR1 MGHRA, CDR2 YSYEKL. This CDR3 is 13 amino acids long. V was shortened by 3 bases and J by 2 bases, with 8 bases between the two germline ends. This chain's CDR3 is CASSHDRAYEQYF. The CDR3 DNA follows: TGCGCCAGCAGCCATGACAGAGCCTACGAGCAGTACTTC.

This clonotype has a count of ten or more. The chain has TRBV9 and TRBJ1-3, with D perhaps matching TRBD1 (6 bases). Germline CDR1 SGDLS, CDR2 YYNGEE. The CDR3 extends over 14 amino acids. The V end lost 3 bases, the J end lost 3 bases, and 10 bases lay between the germline ends. Written as DNA, the CDR3 is TGTGCCAGCAGCGAAACAGGGATTGGAAACACCATATATTTT. This gives the protein CASSETGIGNTIYF.

This clonotype was observed at least ten times. V usage is TRBV20-1 and J usage is TRBJ2-2, with 10 bases matching TRBD2. The V and J ends lost 1 base and 4 bases, in that order; junction bases with no gene match: 9. The germline CDR1 and CDR2 sequences are DFQATT and SNEGSKA (reference sequence). This CDR3 is built from 17 residues. CDR3: CSARVASGGARTGELFF. DNA for the CDR3: TGCAGTGCTAGAGTGGCAAGCGGGGGGGCGCGCACCGGGGAGCTGTTTTTT.